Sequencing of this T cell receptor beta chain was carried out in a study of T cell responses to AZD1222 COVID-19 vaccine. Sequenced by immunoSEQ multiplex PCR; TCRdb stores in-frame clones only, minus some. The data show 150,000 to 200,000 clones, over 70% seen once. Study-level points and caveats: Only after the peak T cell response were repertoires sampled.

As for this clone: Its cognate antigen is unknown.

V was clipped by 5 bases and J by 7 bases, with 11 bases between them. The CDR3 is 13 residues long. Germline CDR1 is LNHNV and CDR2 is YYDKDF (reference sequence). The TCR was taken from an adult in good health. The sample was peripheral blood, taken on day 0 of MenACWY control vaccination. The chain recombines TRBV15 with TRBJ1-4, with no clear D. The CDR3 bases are TGTGCCACCAGCCGGCAATTTGGTGAAAAACTGTTTTTT. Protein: CATSRQFGEKLFF.